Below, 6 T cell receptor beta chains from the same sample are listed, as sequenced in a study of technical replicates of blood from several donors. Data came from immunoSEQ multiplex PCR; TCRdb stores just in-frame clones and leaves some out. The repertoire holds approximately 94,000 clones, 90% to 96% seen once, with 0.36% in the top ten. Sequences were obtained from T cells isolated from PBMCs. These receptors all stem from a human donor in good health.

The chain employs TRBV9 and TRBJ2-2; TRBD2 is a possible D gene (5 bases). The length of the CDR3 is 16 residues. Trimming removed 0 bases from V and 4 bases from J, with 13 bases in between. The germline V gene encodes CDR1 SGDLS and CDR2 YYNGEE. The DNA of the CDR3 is TGTGCCAGCAGCGTAGCAGTCGGGAAAGGCACCGGGGAGCTGTTTTTT. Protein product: CASSVAVGKGTGELFF.

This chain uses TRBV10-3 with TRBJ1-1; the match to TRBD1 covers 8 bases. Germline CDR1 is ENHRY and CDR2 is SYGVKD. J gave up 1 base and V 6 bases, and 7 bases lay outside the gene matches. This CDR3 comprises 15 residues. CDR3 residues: CAIRKSTGENTEAFF. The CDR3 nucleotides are TGTGCCATCAGGAAGTCGACAGGGGAGAACACTGAAGCTTTCTTT.

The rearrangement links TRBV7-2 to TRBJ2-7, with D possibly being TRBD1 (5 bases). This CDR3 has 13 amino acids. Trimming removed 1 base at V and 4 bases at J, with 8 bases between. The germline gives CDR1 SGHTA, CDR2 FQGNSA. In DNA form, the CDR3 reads TGTGCCAGCAGCTTAGGGACAAAATACGAGCAGTACTTC. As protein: CASSLGTKYEQYF.

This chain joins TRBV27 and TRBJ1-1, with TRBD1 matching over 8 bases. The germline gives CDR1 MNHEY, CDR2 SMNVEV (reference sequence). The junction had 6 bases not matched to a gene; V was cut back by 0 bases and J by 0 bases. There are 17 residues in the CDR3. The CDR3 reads CASSLSWGDRMNTEAFF. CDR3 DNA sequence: TGTGCCAGCAGTTTATCGTGGGGGGACAGGATGAACACTGAAGCTTTCTTT.

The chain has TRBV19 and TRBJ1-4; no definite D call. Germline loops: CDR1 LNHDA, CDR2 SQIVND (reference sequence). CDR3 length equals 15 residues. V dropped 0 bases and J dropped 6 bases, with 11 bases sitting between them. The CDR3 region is CASSIEDRRDEKLFF. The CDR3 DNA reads TGTGCCAGTAGTATAGAGGACCGGCGGGATGAAAAACTGTTTTTT.

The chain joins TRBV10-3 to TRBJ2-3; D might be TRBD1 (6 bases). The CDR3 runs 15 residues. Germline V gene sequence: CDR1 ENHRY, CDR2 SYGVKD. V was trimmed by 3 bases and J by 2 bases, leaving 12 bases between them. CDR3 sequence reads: CAISDSGVITDTQYF. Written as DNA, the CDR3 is TGTGCCATCAGTGACTCAGGGGTTATCACAGATACGCAGTATTTT.